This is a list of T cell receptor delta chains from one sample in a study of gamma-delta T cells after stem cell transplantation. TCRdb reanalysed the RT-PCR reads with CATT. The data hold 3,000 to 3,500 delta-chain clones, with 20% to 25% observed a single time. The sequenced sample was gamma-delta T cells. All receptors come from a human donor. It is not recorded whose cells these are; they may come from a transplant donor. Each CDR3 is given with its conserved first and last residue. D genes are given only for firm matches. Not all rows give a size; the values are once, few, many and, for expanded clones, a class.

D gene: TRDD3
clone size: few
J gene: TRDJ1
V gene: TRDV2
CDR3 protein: CACDTVLGDPSDKLIF
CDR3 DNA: TGTGCCTGTGACACCGTCTTGGGGGATCCTTCCGATAAACTCATCTTT

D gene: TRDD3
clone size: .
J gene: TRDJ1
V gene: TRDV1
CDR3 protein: CALGELRLGDTSPYTDKLIF
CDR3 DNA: TGTGCTCTTGGGGAACTACGTCTGGGGGATACGAGTCCTTACACCGATAAACTCATCTTT

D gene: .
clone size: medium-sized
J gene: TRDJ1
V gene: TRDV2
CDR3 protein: CACEPLGRYTDKLIF
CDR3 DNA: TGTGCCTGTGAACCACTAGGACGCTACACCGATAAACTCATCTTT

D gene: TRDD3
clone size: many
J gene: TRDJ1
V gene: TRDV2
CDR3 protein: CACDPLTGGYGGITDKLIF
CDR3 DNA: TGTGCCTGTGACCCCTTAACTGGGGGATACGGAGGGATCACCGATAAACTCATCTTT

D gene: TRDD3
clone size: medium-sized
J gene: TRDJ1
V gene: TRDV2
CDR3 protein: CACDTVGGWGISPHYTDKLIF
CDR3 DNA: TGTGCCTGTGACACCGTCGGTGGCTGGGGGATATCTCCCCACTACACCGATAAACTCATCTTT

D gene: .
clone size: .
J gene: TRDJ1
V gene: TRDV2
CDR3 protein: CACDPLGPRGDKLIF
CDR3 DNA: TGTGCCTGTGACCCTCTGGGGCCCCGCGGCGATAAACTCATCTTT

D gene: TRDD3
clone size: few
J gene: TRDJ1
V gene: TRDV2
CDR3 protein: CACDPVAPSRGGDTPRYTDKLIF
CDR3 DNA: TGTGCCTGTGACCCCGTCGCGCCTTCCCGTGGGGGGGATACGCCTAGATACACCGATAAACTCATCTTT

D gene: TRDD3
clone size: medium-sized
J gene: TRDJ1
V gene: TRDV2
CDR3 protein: CACDNVSGWGIEGHTDKLIF
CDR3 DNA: TGTGCCTGTGACAATGTGTCAGGCTGGGGGATAGAGGGGCACACCGATAAACTCATCTTT

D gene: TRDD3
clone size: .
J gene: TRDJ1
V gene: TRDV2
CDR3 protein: CACDTVPLGDRLGTDKLIF
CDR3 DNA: TGTGCCTGTGACACCGTCCCACTGGGGGATAGATTAGGAACCGATAAACTCATCTTT

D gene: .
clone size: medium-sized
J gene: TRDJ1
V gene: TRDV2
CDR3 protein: CACDNSFAGRGWEKTDKLIF
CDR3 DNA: TGTGCCTGTGACAACTCCTTCGCGGGTAGGGGATGGGAGAAAACCGATAAACTCATCTTT